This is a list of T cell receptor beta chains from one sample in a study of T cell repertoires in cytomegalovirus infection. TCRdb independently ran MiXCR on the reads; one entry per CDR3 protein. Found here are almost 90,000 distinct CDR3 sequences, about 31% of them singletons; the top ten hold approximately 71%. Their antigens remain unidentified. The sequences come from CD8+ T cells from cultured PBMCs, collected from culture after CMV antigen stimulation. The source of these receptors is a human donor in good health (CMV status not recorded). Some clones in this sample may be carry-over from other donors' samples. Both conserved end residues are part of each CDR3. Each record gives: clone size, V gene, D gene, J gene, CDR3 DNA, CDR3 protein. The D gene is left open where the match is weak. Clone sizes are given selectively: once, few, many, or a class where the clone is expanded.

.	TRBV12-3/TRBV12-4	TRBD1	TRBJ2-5	TGTGCCAGCAGTTTAGAGGGGACAGAAGAGACCCAGTACTTC	CASSLEGTEETQYF
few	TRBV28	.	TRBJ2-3	TGTGCCAGCAGTCCGACTCTGGGGGGCTCAGATACGCAGTATTTT	CASSPTLGGSDTQYF
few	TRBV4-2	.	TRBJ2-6	TGTGCCAGCAACCAAGGAGGGCCAGGGACCGGGGCCAACGTCCTGACTTTC	CASNQGGPGTGANVLTF
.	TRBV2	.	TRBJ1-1	TGTGCCAGCAGTGAAGCGCTTAGGACAGTGAACACTGAAGCTTTCTTT	CASSEALRTVNTEAFF
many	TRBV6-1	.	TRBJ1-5	TGTGCCACCGCTCTCGGGCCACCTAGGTATCAGCCCCAGCATTTT	CATALGPPRYQPQHF
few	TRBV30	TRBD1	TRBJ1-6	TGTGCCTGGAGTGTCGGACAGGTTAATTCACCCCTCCACTTT	CAWSVGQVNSPLHF
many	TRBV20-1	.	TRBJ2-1	TGCAGTGCTAGTAAAAATGAGCAGTTCTTC	CSASKNEQFF
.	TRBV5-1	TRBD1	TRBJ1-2	TGCGCCAGCAGCGACCTTACAGGGGCGGGCTATGGCTACACCTTC	CASSDLTGAGYGYTF
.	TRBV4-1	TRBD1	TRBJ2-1	TGCGCCAGCAGCAACCTTAGGACAGGGAGGTCGAATGAGCAGTTCTTC	CASSNLRTGRSNEQFF
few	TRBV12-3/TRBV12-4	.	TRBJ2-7	TGTGCCAGCACCTCAGACCGGGACGGCTACGAGCAGTACTTC	CASTSDRDGYEQYF